Listed below are T cell receptor beta chains from one sample, sequenced in a study of metastatic and nonmetastatic thyroid tumors. TCRdb re-clonotyped the PCR reads via MiXCR. This sample has under 20,000 clones, with approximately 17% found just once. Sequenced sample: blood. Source of these receptors: a male donor with papillary thyroid cancer or a benign thyroid nodule (not recorded which). Some clones in this sample may be carry-over from other donors' samples. The CDR3 runs from the conserved cysteine through the conserved F or W. The order of the fields is D gene, J gene, clone size, V gene, CDR3 DNA, CDR3 protein. A D gene is named only where the DNA matches it firmly. Clone size appears in some rows only: once, few, many, or a class for an expanded clone.

d_gene: NA
j_gene: TRBJ2-1
abundance: many
v_gene: TRBV20-1
CDR3nt: TGCAGTGCTAGTGTCGTAAATGAGCAGTTCTTC
CDR3aa: CSASVVNEQFF

d_gene: NA
j_gene: TRBJ1-1
abundance: medium-sized
v_gene: TRBV12-3/TRBV12-4
CDR3nt: TGTGCCAGCAGCCTAGACAGATACACTGAAGCTTTCTTT
CDR3aa: CASSLDRYTEAFF

d_gene: TRBD1
j_gene: TRBJ2-2
abundance: many
v_gene: TRBV4-3
CDR3nt: TGCGTCAGCAGACAAGGTTTGAACAGGGGCTTCACCGGGGAGCTGTTTTTT
CDR3aa: CVSRQGLNRGFTGELFF

d_gene: TRBD1
j_gene: TRBJ1-6
abundance: many
v_gene: TRBV7-9
CDR3nt: TGTGCCAGCAGCGTCGGACAGGGGAATAATTCACCCCTCCACTTT
CDR3aa: CASSVGQGNNSPLHF

d_gene: NA
j_gene: TRBJ2-5
abundance: many
v_gene: TRBV5-5
CDR3nt: TGTGCCAGCAACCTTCCCGGGCCTCAGGAGACCCAGTACTTC
CDR3aa: CASNLPGPQETQYF

d_gene: TRBD1
j_gene: TRBJ2-1
abundance: many
v_gene: TRBV7-3
CDR3nt: TGTGCCAGCAGCGCAAATGGACCAGGGGGCAATGAGCAGTTCTTC
CDR3aa: CASSANGPGGNEQFF

d_gene: TRBD1
j_gene: TRBJ1-5
abundance: once
v_gene: TRBV7-2
CDR3nt: TGTGCCAGCAGCTTAGGGGACAGGGTGGGACAGCCCCAGCATTTT
CDR3aa: CASSLGDRVGQPQHF

d_gene: NA
j_gene: TRBJ1-1
abundance: many
v_gene: TRBV5-4
CDR3nt: TGTGCCAGCAGGGGGATCAACACTGAAGCTTTCTTT
CDR3aa: CASRGINTEAFF

d_gene: NA
j_gene: TRBJ1-4
abundance: NA
v_gene: TRBV4-1
CDR3nt: TGCGCCAGCAGCCAAGAGCCTAGGGGATTTGCCACTAATGAAAAACTGTTTTTT
CDR3aa: CASSQEPRGFATNEKLFF

d_gene: NA
j_gene: TRBJ2-7
abundance: many
v_gene: TRBV27
CDR3nt: TGTGCCAGCAGCCGGTCGACAACCATCTACGAGCAGTACTTC
CDR3aa: CASSRSTTIYEQYF

d_gene: TRBD2
j_gene: TRBJ2-1
abundance: many
v_gene: TRBV4-3
CDR3nt: TGCGCCAGCAGCCGCGGTGTGGCGGGAGGGTCCTCAAGCTCCTACAATGAGCAGTTCTTC
CDR3aa: CASSRGVAGGSSSSYNEQFF

d_gene: TRBD1
j_gene: TRBJ1-4
abundance: many
v_gene: TRBV3-1
CDR3nt: TGTGCCAGCAGCCACCGACAGGGGGGCGAAAAACTGTTTTTT
CDR3aa: CASSHRQGGEKLFF

d_gene: NA
j_gene: TRBJ1-2
abundance: many
v_gene: TRBV28
CDR3nt: TGTGCCAGCAGTTTTAGCAGGAACTATGGCTACACCTTC
CDR3aa: CASSFSRNYGYTF

d_gene: TRBD1
j_gene: TRBJ1-1
abundance: many
v_gene: TRBV14
CDR3nt: TGTGCCAGCAGCCAACTTAGGGACAGGGGCGCTGAAGCTTTCTTT
CDR3aa: CASSQLRDRGAEAFF

d_gene: NA
j_gene: TRBJ2-5
abundance: medium-sized
v_gene: TRBV28
CDR3nt: TGTGCCAGCAGTTTACTGGTCACGGAACAAGAGACCCAGTACTTC
CDR3aa: CASSLLVTEQETQYF

d_gene: NA
j_gene: TRBJ2-7
abundance: few
v_gene: TRBV28
CDR3nt: TGTGCCAGCAGTTCCCGGGGCCGGTGCTCCTACGAGCAGTACTTC
CDR3aa: CASSSRGRCSYEQYF

d_gene: NA
j_gene: TRBJ1-2
abundance: NA
v_gene: TRBV6-1
CDR3nt: TGTGCCAGCCGCACGGACAATCTCTATGGCTACACCTTC
CDR3aa: CASRTDNLYGYTF

d_gene: NA
j_gene: TRBJ2-7
abundance: many
v_gene: TRBV20-1
CDR3nt: TGCAGTGCTAGAGAGGCTAGTAGCGAGCAGTACTTC
CDR3aa: CSAREASSEQYF

d_gene: NA
j_gene: TRBJ1-1
abundance: NA
v_gene: TRBV30
CDR3nt: TGTGCCTGGAGTCGGGGGTACGACACTGAAGCTTTCTTT
CDR3aa: CAWSRGYDTEAFF

d_gene: NA
j_gene: TRBJ2-1
abundance: many
v_gene: TRBV7-9
CDR3nt: TGTGCCAGCAGCGGCGGTGAGCAGTTCTTC
CDR3aa: CASSGGEQFF

d_gene: TRBD1
j_gene: TRBJ1-2
abundance: medium-sized
v_gene: TRBV4-1
CDR3nt: TGCGCCAGCAGCCGCCCGACAGGGAAATGGAGGGGCTACACCTTC
CDR3aa: CASSRPTGKWRGYTF

d_gene: NA
j_gene: TRBJ2-5
abundance: many
v_gene: TRBV16
CDR3nt: TGTGCCAGCAGCCAATGGCCCCCAGGGCAGCAAGAGACCCAGTACTTC
CDR3aa: CASSQWPPGQQETQYF

d_gene: NA
j_gene: TRBJ1-2
abundance: once
v_gene: TRBV7-3
CDR3nt: TGTGCCAGCAGCTTAAGAGGTGACAGTGGGGTAGGAGGCTACACCTTC
CDR3aa: CASSLRGDSGVGGYTF

d_gene: TRBD2
j_gene: TRBJ2-1
abundance: many
v_gene: TRBV10-1
CDR3nt: TGCGCCAGCAGTGATGTAGCGGGCAGTTCTGATAATGAGCAGTTCTTC
CDR3aa: CASSDVAGSSDNEQFF

d_gene: NA
j_gene: TRBJ1-1
abundance: many
v_gene: TRBV27
CDR3nt: TGTGCCAGCAGTTTTGGGACTGAAGCTTTCTTT
CDR3aa: CASSFGTEAFF

d_gene: NA
j_gene: TRBJ2-3
abundance: many
v_gene: TRBV12-5
CDR3nt: TGTGCTAGTGGTTTGAGAGGGACACTAAAGACCACAGATACGCAGTATTTT
CDR3aa: CASGLRGTLKTTDTQYF

d_gene: NA
j_gene: TRBJ2-2
abundance: many
v_gene: TRBV15
CDR3nt: TGTGCCACCAGCAGAGATCGCGGTAGCACCGGGGAGCTGTTTTTT
CDR3aa: CATSRDRGSTGELFF

d_gene: TRBD1
j_gene: TRBJ2-7
abundance: few
v_gene: TRBV6-6
CDR3nt: TGTGCCAGCAGTTACGCGACAGGGGGCGGGAATGAGCAGTACTTC
CDR3aa: CASSYATGGGNEQYF

d_gene: TRBD1
j_gene: TRBJ2-7
abundance: many
v_gene: TRBV5-1
CDR3nt: TGCGCCAGCAGCTGGGGTGACAGGGCCTACGAGCAGTACTTC
CDR3aa: CASSWGDRAYEQYF

d_gene: TRBD2
j_gene: TRBJ2-3
abundance: few
v_gene: TRBV20-1
CDR3nt: TGCAGTGCTAGACTAGCGGGAGAGAGCACAGATACGCAGTATTTT
CDR3aa: CSARLAGESTDTQYF

d_gene: TRBD1
j_gene: TRBJ1-3
abundance: many
v_gene: TRBV2
CDR3nt: TGTGCCAGCAGAGCGGACAGGGACGGAAACACCATATATTTT
CDR3aa: CASRADRDGNTIYF

d_gene: NA
j_gene: TRBJ2-5
abundance: many
v_gene: TRBV5-6
CDR3nt: TGTGCCAGCAGCCGGGGCTCTGGGTACGAGACCCAGTACTTC
CDR3aa: CASSRGSGYETQYF

d_gene: NA
j_gene: TRBJ2-7
abundance: medium-sized
v_gene: TRBV4-1
CDR3nt: TGCGCCAGCAGCCAAGATACTGGATACTACTACGAGCAGTACTTC
CDR3aa: CASSQDTGYYYEQYF

d_gene: NA
j_gene: TRBJ2-1
abundance: many
v_gene: TRBV9
CDR3nt: TGTGCCAGCAGCGTAGGGGACGGGTTTCGGAGGGAGCAGTTCTTC
CDR3aa: CASSVGDGFRREQFF

d_gene: NA
j_gene: TRBJ2-2
abundance: many
v_gene: TRBV2
CDR3nt: TGTGCCAGCAGTGGGGGGACCCTCACCGGGGAGCTGTTTTTT
CDR3aa: CASSGGTLTGELFF

d_gene: NA
j_gene: TRBJ2-5
abundance: NA
v_gene: TRBV20-1
CDR3nt: TGCAGTGCTAGAAACGGATACGAGGAGACCCAGTACTTC
CDR3aa: CSARNGYEETQYF

d_gene: NA
j_gene: TRBJ2-1
abundance: few
v_gene: TRBV10-3
CDR3nt: TGTGCCATCAGTGAGATAGCCGGGAATGGGGGTGAGCAGTTCTTC
CDR3aa: CAISEIAGNGGEQFF

d_gene: TRBD2
j_gene: TRBJ2-2
abundance: many
v_gene: TRBV3-1
CDR3nt: TGTGCCAGCAGCCAGGGGACTAGCGCCTCGAGGGGGGAGCTGTTTTTT
CDR3aa: CASSQGTSASRGELFF

d_gene: TRBD2
j_gene: TRBJ2-2
abundance: NA
v_gene: TRBV20-1
CDR3nt: TGCAGTGCTAGAGATCGAACTAGCGGGGGGTCCGGGGAGCTGTTTTTT
CDR3aa: CSARDRTSGGSGELFF

d_gene: NA
j_gene: TRBJ2-1
abundance: once
v_gene: TRBV11-2
CDR3nt: TGTGCCAGCAGCCCGAGACTAGAGTACAATGAGCAGTTCTTC
CDR3aa: CASSPRLEYNEQFF

d_gene: TRBD1
j_gene: TRBJ1-3
abundance: few
v_gene: TRBV6-1
CDR3nt: TGTGCCAGCAGCTTGACAGGGCGCGGAAACACCATATATTTT
CDR3aa: CASSLTGRGNTIYF

d_gene: NA
j_gene: TRBJ1-3
abundance: many
v_gene: TRBV20-1
CDR3nt: TGCAGTGCTAGAGGAGGGGGGGGCTCTGGAAACACCATATATTTT
CDR3aa: CSARGGGGSGNTIYF

d_gene: NA
j_gene: TRBJ2-6
abundance: many
v_gene: TRBV6-5
CDR3nt: TGTGCCAGCAGTTACTCTAGCGCTATGTACTCTGGGGCCAACGTCCTGACTTTC
CDR3aa: CASSYSSAMYSGANVLTF

d_gene: NA
j_gene: TRBJ1-2
abundance: NA
v_gene: TRBV6-5
CDR3nt: TGTGCCAGCAGTTACTCCAAAGTCCCCGGACCTTTTTCCTATGGCTACACCTTC
CDR3aa: CASSYSKVPGPFSYGYTF

d_gene: NA
j_gene: TRBJ2-2
abundance: many
v_gene: TRBV18
CDR3nt: TGTGCCAGCTCACCAGGGGCCACCGGGGAGCTGTTTTTT
CDR3aa: CASSPGATGELFF

d_gene: NA
j_gene: TRBJ1-5
abundance: NA
v_gene: TRBV20-1
CDR3nt: TGCAGTGCTACGGGGACCGGAGCGAGGCCCCAGCATTTT
CDR3aa: CSATGTGARPQHF

d_gene: TRBD2
j_gene: TRBJ2-5
abundance: many
v_gene: TRBV6-1
CDR3nt: TGTGCCAGCAGTAAAAGCGGGAGCGGGCGGGAGACCCAGTACTTC
CDR3aa: CASSKSGSGRETQYF

d_gene: NA
j_gene: TRBJ1-3
abundance: many
v_gene: TRBV5-4
CDR3nt: TGTGCCAGCAGCTTGGGTGCTGGGGCCCTCTCTGGAAACACCATATATTTT
CDR3aa: CASSLGAGALSGNTIYF

d_gene: TRBD2
j_gene: TRBJ2-2
abundance: many
v_gene: TRBV19
CDR3nt: TGTGCCAGTAGTACAAACCCTCGGAAAGCGGGAGTTGGCACCGGGGAGCTGTTTTTT
CDR3aa: CASSTNPRKAGVGTGELFF

d_gene: TRBD2
j_gene: TRBJ2-1
abundance: NA
v_gene: TRBV4-1
CDR3nt: TGCGCCAGCAGCCAAGATTTTGGACTAGCGGGACGACGAAGGTTCTTC
CDR3aa: CASSQDFGLAGRRRFF

d_gene: NA
j_gene: TRBJ1-5
abundance: many
v_gene: TRBV5-5
CDR3nt: TGTGCCAGCAGCTTAGTTTTTTCGAATCAGCCCCAGCATTTT
CDR3aa: CASSLVFSNQPQHF

d_gene: NA
j_gene: TRBJ2-5
abundance: many
v_gene: TRBV7-2
CDR3nt: TGTGCCAGCAGCTTAAAAGAGACCCAGTACTTC
CDR3aa: CASSLKETQYF

d_gene: NA
j_gene: TRBJ1-4
abundance: many
v_gene: TRBV4-1
CDR3nt: TGCGCCAGCAGCCAAGAGCGCAGGGTGCGTGAAAAACTGTTTTTT
CDR3aa: CASSQERRVREKLFF